The rows below give T cell receptor beta chains drawn from one sample of a study of cytomegalovirus exposure and HLA in healthy donors. Here immunoSEQ multiplex PCR was the method, and the copy in TCRdb shows in-frame clones only, minus some. Of 90,000 to 100,000 clones listed, around 9.6% are singletons. The specimen sequenced was PBMCs. Receptors originate from a man in his fifties in good health and CMV-seropositive. CDR3s include the opening cysteine and the closing phenylalanine or tryptophan. Fields, in order: D gene, clone size, J gene, V gene, CDR3 protein, CDR3 DNA. D genes are given only for firm matches. Clone size is given for some rows only: seen once, a few or many times, or a class if the clone is expanded.

>TRBD2|NA|TRBJ2-3|TRBV10-3
CAAQRGSTDTQYF
TGTGCCGCCCAGCGGGGGAGCACAGATACGCAGTATTTT
>TRBD2|few|TRBJ2-4|TRBV27
CASSRLAGGSVNIQYF
TGTGCCAGCAGTAGACTAGCGGGAGGTTCGGTAAACATTCAGTACTTC
>NA|NA|TRBJ1-1|TRBV7-2
CASTNAGGTEAFF
TGTGCCAGCACGAACGCCGGTGGCACTGAAGCTTTCTTT
>TRBD1|NA|TRBJ2-1|TRBV6-5
CASTTGGSYNEQFF
TGTGCCAGCACCACAGGGGGGTCCTACAATGAGCAGTTCTTC
>TRBD1|many|TRBJ1-6|TRBV7-9
CASSLILGQGVSYNSPLHF
TGTGCCAGCAGCTTAATATTGGGACAGGGAGTTTCCTATAATTCACCCCTCCACTTT
>NA|NA|TRBJ1-2|TRBV7-9
CASSPAGLGGYTF
TGTGCCAGCAGCCCGGCGGGGTTAGGTGGCTACACCTTC
>TRBD1|NA|TRBJ1-2|TRBV29-1
CSVSGQSYGYTF
TGCAGCGTCTCGGGACAGAGCTATGGCTACACCTTC
>TRBD2|few|TRBJ2-5|TRBV4-1
CASSHRTSGETQYF
TGCGCCAGCAGCCACCGGACTAGCGGGGAGACCCAGTACTTC
>TRBD1|NA|TRBJ2-2|TRBV5-4
CASSRGTGDRRGGELFF
TGTGCCAGCAGCCGCGGGACAGGGGATCGCCGAGGCGGGGAGCTGTTTTTT
>TRBD1|NA|TRBJ2-2|TRBV4-2
CASSQGPDRAGELFF
TGTGCCAGCAGCCAAGGCCCGGACAGGGCCGGGGAGCTGTTTTTT
>TRBD1|NA|TRBJ1-1|TRBV6-5
CASSYRRTGWDTEAFF
TGTGCCAGCAGTTACAGGAGGACAGGGTGGGACACTGAAGCTTTCTTT
>NA|few|TRBJ1-4|TRBV28
CASSLPRGGGKLFF
TGTGCCAGCAGTTTACCCCGCGGGGGTGGAAAACTGTTTTTT
>NA|few|TRBJ2-3|TRBV2
CASSFGVGTDTQYF
TGTGCCAGCAGTTTCGGAGTTGGCACAGATACGCAGTATTTT
>TRBD1|few|TRBJ1-4|TRBV7-3
CASSLTGTGPGEKLFF
TGTGCCAGCAGCTTAACAGGGACAGGGCCAGGGGAAAAACTGTTTTTT
>TRBD1|few|TRBJ1-4|TRBV7-9
CASTGTENEKLFF
TGTGCCAGCACCGGGACAGAAAATGAAAAACTGTTTTTT
>TRBD2|NA|TRBJ2-7|TRBV7-3
CASSLEAGGPYEQYF
TGTGCCAGCAGCTTAGAAGCGGGAGGCCCCTACGAGCAGTACTTC
>TRBD2|NA|TRBJ2-2|TRBV7-3
CASSSRLAGGPGELFF
TGTGCCAGCAGCTCTAGACTAGCGGGAGGGCCCGGGGAGCTGTTTTTT
>TRBD1|NA|TRBJ1-1|TRBV9
CASSVEMGQGAQAFF
TGTGCCAGCAGCGTAGAAATGGGACAGGGAGCCCAAGCTTTCTTT
>TRBD2|few|TRBJ2-7|TRBV18
CASSPSGSRSYEQYF
TGTGCCAGCTCACCTAGCGGGAGCCGCTCCTACGAGCAGTACTTC
>TRBD2|NA|TRBJ2-1|TRBV28
CASSAGLAGGHEQFF
TGTGCCAGCAGTGCGGGACTAGCGGGAGGACATGAGCAGTTCTTC
>NA|few|TRBJ1-3|TRBV6-1
CASNEGTSSGNTIYF
TGTGCCAGCAACGAAGGGACTAGCTCTGGAAACACCATATATTTT
>NA|few|TRBJ2-7|TRBV6-5
CASSYSLDSPHEQYF
TGTGCCAGCAGTTACTCGCTGGACTCGCCTCACGAGCAGTACTTC
>NA|NA|TRBJ2-1|TRBV19
CASQFEGGGFYNEQFF
TGTGCCAGCCAATTTGAGGGGGGAGGGTTCTACAATGAGCAGTTCTTC
>NA|NA|TRBJ2-3|TRBV5-1
CASSLFGADSASTDTQYF
TGCGCCAGCAGCTTGTTTGGAGCAGATAGCGCTAGCACAGATACGCAGTATTTT
>TRBD2|NA|TRBJ2-1|TRBV2
CASKGIAGPNEQFF
TGTGCCAGCAAGGGGATAGCGGGGCCCAATGAGCAGTTCTTC
>NA|few|TRBJ2-1|TRBV5-6
CASSFLSVYNEQFF
TGTGCCAGCAGCTTCTTATCCGTATACAATGAGCAGTTCTTC
>NA|few|TRBJ2-7|TRBV27
CASSSDRTYEQYF
TGTGCCAGCAGTTCAGACAGGACCTACGAGCAGTACTTC
>TRBD2|NA|TRBJ2-7|TRBV28
CASSLYSSGSSEQYF
TGTGCCAGCAGTTTATATAGTAGCGGGAGTTCCGAGCAGTACTTC
>TRBD1|NA|TRBJ1-6|TRBV27
CASSSTGTVNSPLHF
TGTGCCAGCAGTTCCACCGGGACAGTAAATTCACCCCTCCACTTT
>NA|NA|TRBJ2-5|TRBV7-9
CASSLNTGQETQYF
TGTGCCAGCAGCTTAAACACAGGCCAAGAGACCCAGTACTTC
>TRBD1|few|TRBJ1-3|TRBV5-1
CASSQTGISPDTIYF
TGCGCCAGCAGTCAGACAGGGATCTCGCCGGACACCATATATTTT
>TRBD1|once|TRBJ2-1|TRBV7-2
CASSRDRVSYNEQFF
TGTGCCAGCAGCCGGGACAGAGTCTCCTACAATGAGCAGTTCTTC
>NA|NA|TRBJ2-7|TRBV28
CASVADSYEQYF
TGTGCCAGCGTGGCCGACTCCTACGAGCAGTACTTC
>TRBD2|many|TRBJ2-5|TRBV2
CASSEEGVASGKETQYF
TGTGCCAGCAGTGAAGAAGGGGTCGCTAGCGGGAAAGAGACCCAGTACTTC
>NA|NA|TRBJ2-3|TRBV28
CASSFVGAGDITDTQYF
TGTGCCAGCAGTTTTGTTGGAGCGGGCGATATCACAGATACGCAGTATTTT
>TRBD1|NA|TRBJ1-2|TRBV19
CASSIGGGRANYGYTF
TGTGCCAGTAGTATAGGAGGGGGCAGAGCTAACTATGGCTACACCTTC
>TRBD2|NA|TRBJ2-7|TRBV4-3
CASSQVYSGTTYEQYF
TGCGCCAGCAGCCAAGTATATAGCGGGACGACCTACGAGCAGTACTTC
>TRBD2|NA|TRBJ2-1|TRBV5-1
CASRSSGTKNEQFF
TGCGCCAGCAGATCATCCGGGACTAAGAATGAGCAGTTCTTC
>NA|few|TRBJ1-2|TRBV18
CASSPATGNYGYTF
TGTGCCAGCTCACCAGCCACAGGAAACTATGGCTACACCTTC
>NA|few|TRBJ2-6|TRBV6-5
CASKVRGGANVLTF
TGTGCCAGCAAAGTTCGGGGGGGGGCCAACGTCCTGACTTTC
>NA|few|TRBJ1-2|TRBV11-2
CASSTPEQGAIFYGYTF
TGTGCCAGCAGCACCCCGGAGCAGGGTGCCATATTCTATGGCTACACCTTC
>NA|NA|TRBJ2-7|TRBV4-1
CASSQEWRGEQYF
TGCGCCAGCAGCCAAGAGTGGAGGGGTGAGCAGTACTTC
>NA|NA|TRBJ1-2|TRBV19
CASSRTPQGIYGYTF
TGTGCCAGTAGCAGAACACCCCAGGGCATCTATGGCTACACCTTC
>TRBD1|few|TRBJ2-7|TRBV28
CASSFERGRGSLAPYEQYF
TGTGCCAGCAGTTTCGAAAGGGGGCGCGGATCCTTAGCCCCCTACGAGCAGTACTTC
>TRBD2|few|TRBJ2-1|TRBV11-1
CASTSGSSYNEQFF
TGTGCCAGCACTAGCGGGAGCTCCTACAATGAGCAGTTCTTC
>TRBD2|few|TRBJ2-2|TRBV5-4
CASSPRTSTGGELFF
TGTGCCAGCAGCCCAAGGACTAGCACAGGCGGGGAGCTGTTTTTT
>TRBD1|NA|TRBJ1-2|TRBV19
CASSLRDRNGYTF
TGTGCCAGTAGTCTCCGGGACAGGAACGGCTACACCTTC
>NA|few|TRBJ2-7|TRBV5-1
CASAGLEGSEQYF
TGCGCCAGCGCAGGACTGGAAGGGTCCGAGCAGTACTTC
>NA|many|TRBJ1-5|TRBV6-5
CASSYTGWQPQHF
TGTGCCAGCAGTTACACAGGGTGGCAGCCCCAGCATTTT
>NA|few|TRBJ2-5|TRBV7-9
CASSRQINQETQYF
TGTGCCAGCAGCAGACAAATTAACCAAGAGACCCAGTACTTC
>NA|few|TRBJ1-1|TRBV6-6
CASRDVRGTEAFF
TGTGCCAGCAGAGACGTACGGGGCACTGAAGCTTTCTTT
>TRBD2|NA|TRBJ2-5|TRBV11-2
CASSLGAELAGTGQETQYF
TGTGCCAGCAGCTTAGGGGCCGAACTAGCGGGAACTGGGCAAGAGACCCAGTACTTC
>NA|NA|TRBJ2-1|TRBV20-1
CSAGGGRRQFF
TGCAGTGCTGGAGGAGGGAGACGGCAGTTCTTC
>TRBD2|NA|TRBJ2-1|TRBV5-6
CASSLQLAGANEQFF
TGTGCCAGCAGCTTGCAACTAGCGGGAGCCAATGAGCAGTTCTTC
>TRBD1|few|TRBJ1-6|TRBV4-2
CASSQDKDRAGSPLHF
TGTGCCAGCAGCCAAGATAAGGACAGGGCAGGTTCACCCCTCCACTTT
>TRBD2|few|TRBJ2-2|TRBV28
CASSLGLAGGRELFF
TGTGCCAGCAGTTTGGGACTAGCGGGAGGCCGGGAGCTGTTTTTT
>NA|NA|TRBJ2-4|TRBV27
CASSPIEGGTKNIQYF
TGTGCCAGCAGTCCTATAGAGGGAGGAACCAAAAACATTCAGTACTTC
>TRBD1|few|TRBJ2-1|TRBV19
CASCNPGQKDNEQFF
TGTGCCAGTTGCAATCCGGGACAGAAAGACAATGAGCAGTTCTTC